The clone carrying this T cell receptor beta chain has a count of ten or more. The antigen is undetermined. Because the library targeted alpha chains, this beta chain is an off-target read whose size means little. The data belong to a study of spatial heterogeneity in lung cancer. Overall study context: Bulk RNA-seq from matched material yielded a T cell module score that correlated strongly with TCR transcript counts in tumor regions.

Specified time point: sample taken at primary tumor resection. Individual TCR cDNA molecules each bore their own unique molecular identifier. TCRdb re-called the 5' RACE reads with MiXCR, one entry per CDR3 protein. The sample has approximately 7,600 distinct CDR3 sequences, 11% to 15% seen once; the top ten hold approximately 8.1%. Study-wide results and caveats: Mutation tallies in tumors tracked expanded intratumoral alpha and beta TCR counts.

The CDR3 runs 19 residues. CDR1 is SQVTM, CDR2 ANQGSEA, per germline. V lost 1 base and J lost 0, with 21 bases in between. The chain couples TRBV29-1 to TRBJ2-2; TRBD2 might be the D (5 bases). The receptor was derived from a female donor with early-stage non-small cell lung cancer. The sample in question was lung tumor tissue, obtained at surgery. The CDR3 region has the DNA TGCAGCGTTGAAGCTCCCGGGATGTTGGCCCAACCGAACACCGGGGAGCTGTTTTTT. Its translation: CSVEAPGMLAQPNTGELFF.